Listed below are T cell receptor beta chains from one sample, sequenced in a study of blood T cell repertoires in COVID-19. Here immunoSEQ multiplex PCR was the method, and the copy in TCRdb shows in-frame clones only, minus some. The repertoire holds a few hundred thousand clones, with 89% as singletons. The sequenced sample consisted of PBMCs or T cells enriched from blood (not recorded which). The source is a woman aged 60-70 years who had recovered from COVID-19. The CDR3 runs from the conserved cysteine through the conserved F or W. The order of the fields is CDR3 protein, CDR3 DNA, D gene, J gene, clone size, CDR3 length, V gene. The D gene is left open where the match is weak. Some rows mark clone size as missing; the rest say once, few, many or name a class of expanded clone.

CASSPPGPLEQYF,TGTGCCAGCTCACCACCGGGCCCCTTGGAGCAGTACTTC,.,TRBJ2-7,few,13,TRBV18
CASSLDVGDQPQHF,TGTGCCAGCAGCCTCGATGTGGGCGATCAGCCCCAGCATTTT,.,TRBJ1-5,.,14,TRBV11-2
CASSFLAGTDTQYF,TGCGCCAGCAGCTTCCTAGCGGGAACAGATACGCAGTATTTT,TRBD2,TRBJ2-3,.,14,TRBV5-1
CASSPHPRDRLNSPLHF,TGTGCCAGCAGCCCTCACCCAAGGGACAGGCTCAATTCACCCCTCCACTTT,TRBD1,TRBJ1-6,.,17,TRBV5-6
CASSIVVAGAGEQFF,TGTGCCAGTAGTATAGTTGTAGCGGGAGCGGGTGAGCAGTTCTTC,TRBD2,TRBJ2-1,.,15,TRBV19
CASRTETYNEQFF,TGCGCCAGCAGGACAGAAACTTACAATGAGCAGTTCTTC,.,TRBJ2-1,.,13,TRBV23-1
CASSPGSGGGSSYEQYF,TGCGCCAGCAGCCCCGGAAGTGGCGGGGGGAGCTCCTACGAGCAGTACTTC,TRBD2,TRBJ2-7,once,17,TRBV4-1
CSATDTSYGYTF,TGCAGTGCTACTGATACTAGCTATGGCTACACCTTC,.,TRBJ1-2,.,12,TRBV20-1
CASSERGGWYEQFF,TGTGCCAGCAGTGAGCGGGGGGGCTGGTATGAGCAGTTCTTC,TRBD2,TRBJ2-1,.,14,TRBV2
CATSRAPGRGAGASYEQYF,TGTGCCACCAGCAGAGCCCCTGGACGGGGCGCAGGGGCTAGCTACGAGCAGTACTTC,.,TRBJ2-7,.,19,TRBV15
CASSAWDRANYGYTF,TGTGCCAGCAGCGCCTGGGACAGGGCTAACTATGGCTACACCTTC,TRBD1,TRBJ1-2,once,15,TRBV9
CATSELGSGGETQYF,TGTGCCACCAGTGAACTCGGGTCCGGGGGAGAGACCCAGTACTTC,.,TRBJ2-5,.,15,TRBV24-1
CSVEDLRGRGYTF,TGCAGCGTTGAAGATTTAAGGGGCAGGGGCTACACCTTC,.,TRBJ1-2,.,13,TRBV29-1
CASSFGREEFF,TGTGCCAGCAGCTTTGGACGGGAGGAGTTCTTC,TRBD2,TRBJ2-1,.,11,TRBV11-2
CASSLEASNSPLHF,TGTGCCAGCAGCCTAGAGGCGTCAAATTCACCCCTCCACTTT,.,TRBJ1-6,.,14,TRBV27
CASSPQLGYEAFF,TGTGCCAGCAGTCCCCAGTTGGGCTATGAAGCTTTCTTT,.,TRBJ1-1,few,13,TRBV4-2
CASSRGLDRVAEAFF,TGCGCCAGCAGCCGCGGCCTGGACAGGGTCGCTGAAGCTTTCTTT,TRBD1,TRBJ1-1,.,15,TRBV5-1
CAWSVSAGSGEQFF,TGTGCCTGGAGTGTAAGTGCCGGGTCCGGTGAGCAGTTCTTC,.,TRBJ2-1,.,14,TRBV30
CASSQDDRGAHEQYF,TGTGCCAGCAGCCAAGACGACAGGGGTGCCCACGAGCAGTACTTC,TRBD1,TRBJ2-7,.,15,TRBV3-1/TRBV3-2
CASRPPRGTEAFF,TGTGCCAGCAGGCCACCTAGGGGGACTGAAGCTTTCTTT,.,TRBJ1-1,.,13,TRBV28